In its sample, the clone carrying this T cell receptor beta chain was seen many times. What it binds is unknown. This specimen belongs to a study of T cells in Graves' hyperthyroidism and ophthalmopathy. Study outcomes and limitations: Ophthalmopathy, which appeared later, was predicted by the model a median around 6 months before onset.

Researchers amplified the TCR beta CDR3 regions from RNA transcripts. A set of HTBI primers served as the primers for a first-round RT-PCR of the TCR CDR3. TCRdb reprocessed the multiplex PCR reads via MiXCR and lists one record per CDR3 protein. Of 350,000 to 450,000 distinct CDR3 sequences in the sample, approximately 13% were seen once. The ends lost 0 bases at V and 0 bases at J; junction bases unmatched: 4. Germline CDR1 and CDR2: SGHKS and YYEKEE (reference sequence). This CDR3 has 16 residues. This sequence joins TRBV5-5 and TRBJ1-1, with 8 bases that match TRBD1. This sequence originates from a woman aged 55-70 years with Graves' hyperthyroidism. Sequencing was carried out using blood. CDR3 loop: CASSLEGQGLNTEAFF. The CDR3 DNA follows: TGTGCCAGCAGCTTGGAAGGACAGGGATTGAACACTGAAGCTTTCTTT.